The 15 T cell receptor beta chains in this list originate from one sample, sequenced in a study of beta chain features in type 1 diabetes. cDNA synthesis used the whole RNA isolate, giving expressed TCRB sequences. Method: immunoSEQ multiplex PCR; TCRdb's copy keeps in-frame clones and lacks some. This repertoire shows 130,000 to 150,000 clones, about 10% found once; its top ten account for less than 1.5%. Sequenced material: naive CD4+ T cells from blood. These receptors all stem from a man in his late teens or twenties in good health.

The V and J genes are TRBV30 and TRBJ1-3; D may be TRBD1 (5 bases). Germline CDR1 and CDR2: GTSNPN and SVGIG (reference sequence). V lost 3 bases and J 2 bases, leaving 11 bases between the germline ends. CDR3 length: 14 residues. CDR3 residues: CAWSQGLTGNTIYF. In DNA form, the CDR3 reads TGTGCCTGGAGCCAGGGTCTCACTGGAAACACCATATATTTT. The entire variable domain, with the rest obtained from reference TRBV30 and TRBJ1-3, is as follows: SQTIHQWPATLVQPVGSPLSLECTVEGTSNPNLYWYRQAAGRGLQLLFYSVGIGQISSEVPQNLSASRPQDRQFILSSKKLLLSDSGFYLCAWSQGLTGNTIYFGEGSWLTVV.

This clone was seen a handful of times. The chain uses TRBV25-1 and TRBJ1-1; no firm D call. With 2 bases removed from V and 1 base from J, the gap between germline ends came to 17 bases. The CDR3 covers 17 residues. Germline V gene lookup returns CDR1 MGHDK and CDR2 SYGVNS. The CDR3 DNA reads as TGTGCCAGCAGTGAAATAGTCGGTCGAGGGCCGAACACTGAAGCTTTCTTT. Its translation is CASSEIVGRGPNTEAFF.

This chain connects TRBV7-2 to TRBJ2-1, with 9 bases aligning to TRBD2. The CDR3 sequence is 17 residues long. Germline V gene sequence: CDR1 SGHTA, CDR2 FQGNSA. Losses at the gene ends were 6 bases for V and 4 bases for J; bases not matched to a gene: 13. The CDR3 DNA follows: TGTGCCAGCAGTCCTCGGGCTAGCGGGGCTATATACAATGAGCAGTTCTTC. Amino acid sequence: CASSPRASGAIYNEQFF.

The CDR3 nucleotides read TGTGCCAGTAGTATAGAACAGGGGACCTACGAGCAGTACTTC. It specifies CASSIEQGTYEQYF. This rearrangement joins TRBV19 to TRBJ2-7; TRBD1 agrees at 7 bases. Unmatched junction bases numbered 1, after V lost 0 bases and J lost 2 bases. CDR3 length equals 14 residues. CDR1 LNHDA and CDR2 SQIVND come from the germline V gene (reference sequence).

This chain uses TRBV30 with TRBJ2-4, with a possible D match to TRBD2 (5 bases). Trimming took off 3 bases at V and 1 base at J, with 10 bases between the two ends. Germline V CDR1 and CDR2: GTSNPN, SVGIG (reference sequence). The CDR3 totals 14 residues. CDR3 in amino acids: CAWSGDPAKNIQYF. As DNA, the CDR3 is TGTGCCTGGAGCGGGGATCCGGCCAAAAACATTCAGTACTTC. The full variable domain, with the rest looked up from reference TRBV30 and TRBJ2-4, is SQTIHQWPATLVQPVGSPLSLECTVEGTSNPNLYWYRQAAGRGLQLLFYSVGIGQISSEVPQNLSASRPQDRQFILSSKKLLLSDSGFYLCAWSGDPAKNIQYFGAGTRLSVL.

The chain recombines TRBV19 with TRBJ1-1, with D perhaps matching TRBD1 (6 bases). The germline gives CDR1 LNHDA, CDR2 SQIVND (reference sequence). This CDR3 is 16 amino acids long. V lost 7 bases and J 5 bases, leaving 23 bases between the germline ends. As DNA, the CDR3 is TGTGCCAGTACCTTCCCCAGGACAGCGGGATGGACTGAAGCTTTCTTT. Protein: CASTFPRTAGWTEAFF.

This clone has a handful of counts. This rearrangement joins TRBV6-5 to TRBJ1-3; 9 bases are a match to TRBD1. V was pared by 5 bases and J by 4 bases, with 3 bases of the junction left unmatched. The CDR3 has 14 amino acids. Per the germline V gene, CDR1 is MNHEY and CDR2 is SVGAGI. CDR3 DNA: TGTGCCAGCAGTCGACAGGGGGAAGGAAACACCATATATTTT. It specifies CASSRQGEGNTIYF.

This clone was seen many times. This chain joins TRBV7-3 and TRBJ2-1; maybe TRBD2 (6 bases). Trimming removed 5 bases from V and 6 bases from J, with 17 bases in between. CDR3 length: 15 amino acids. Per germline, CDR1 SGHTA and CDR2 FQGTGA. For the CDR3, the DNA is TGTGCCAGCAGCAGAAGGGAGGCACCTCCCAATGAGCAGTTCTTC. Translating it yields CASSRREAPPNEQFF.

The V call is TRBV6-4, the J call TRBJ2-2; 14 positions agree with TRBD2. The ends lost 7 bases at V and 1 base at J; junction bases unmatched: 2. Looked up from germline, CDR1 is MRHNA and CDR2 is SNTAGT. The CDR3 consists of 16 residues. CDR3 nucleotides: TGTGCCAGCATCGGACTAGCGGGGGGGAACACCGGGGAGCTGTTTTTT. The encoded protein is CASIGLAGGNTGELFF.

This clone was recorded a few times. The V call is TRBV6-6, the J call TRBJ1-1; TRBD1 aligns across 7 bases. Germline assignment: CDR1 MNHNY and CDR2 SVGAGI (reference sequence). J lost 7 bases, V lost 1 base, and 3 bases had no gene match. This CDR3 is 13 amino acids long. This CDR3 is CASSYFGQDEAFF. As DNA, the CDR3 is TGTGCCAGCAGTTACTTCGGACAGGATGAAGCTTTCTTT.

This chain connects TRBV6-6 to TRBJ2-7, with TRBD1 identical over 8 bases. CDR1 MNHNY and CDR2 SVGAGI come from the germline V gene (reference sequence). Losses at the gene ends were 4 bases for V and 6 bases for J; bases not matched to a gene: 8. This CDR3 region has 14 residues. The CDR3 region has the DNA TGTGCCAGCAGTTCCGTTCGGGACAGGCTCGAGCAGTACTTC. Residues: CASSSVRDRLEQYF.

This chain connects TRBV19 to TRBJ1-6; D gene uncertain. Trimming shortened V by 5 bases and J by 4 bases, and 9 bases separated the two germline ends. Germline assignment: CDR1 LNHDA and CDR2 SQIVND (reference sequence). The CDR3 consists of 14 residues. This CDR3 is CASSGEAYNSPLHF. CDR3 nucleotide sequence: TGTGCCAGTAGTGGTGAAGCGTATAATTCACCCCTCCACTTT.

This chain joins TRBV25-1 and TRBJ2-2; TRBD2 might be the D (6 bases). Trimming left V 6 bases short and J 4 bases short, with 12 bases between. This CDR3 has 14 residues. From germline, CDR1 is MGHDK and CDR2 SYGVNS. The CDR3 DNA follows: TGTGCCAGCAGCCTGGGGGGTCGCACCGGGGAGCTGTTTTTT. Translating gives CASSLGGRTGELFF.

The chain employs TRBV10-3 and TRBJ2-5; tentative D call: TRBD2 (6 bases). The CDR3 runs 17 residues. V shed 0 bases and J shed 5 bases, with 19 bases lying between them. The germline V gene has CDR1 ENHRY and CDR2 SYGVKD. The CDR3 sequence is CAISESGGDSRAETQYF. In DNA, the CDR3 is TGTGCCATCAGTGAGTCGGGGGGAGACAGTCGTGCGGAGACCCAGTACTTC.

The CDR3 bases are TGTGCCAGCAGCCGGGTCGGGCAGGGTCTGAACGAGCAGTACTTC. Translating it yields CASSRVGQGLNEQYF. V and J are TRBV5-4 and TRBJ2-7; perhaps TRBD1 as D (5 bases). Looked up from germline, CDR1 is SGHNT and CDR2 is YYREEE (reference sequence). V was cut by 4 bases and J by 5 bases, with 19 bases left in between. CDR3 length: 15 residues.